Listed here are 29 T cell receptor beta chains from one sample, sequenced in a study of blood T cells in healthy people across ages. With a J-beta primer mix and a sample-barcoded 5' primer, a second PCR ran roughly 6 to 11 cycles. Each CDR3 protein is one row after TCRdb ran MiXCR on the 5' RACE reads. This table holds about 720,000 distinct CDR3 sequences, 20% to 25% found once. These same data were also listed under a study on T cells of mothers and their children.

The sample comprised blood. The receptors here all came from a boy younger than 18 in good health.

The gene calls are TRBV20-1 and TRBJ1-1; no clear D gene. This CDR3 has 14 amino acids. Trimming left V 2 bases short and J 1 base short, with 11 bases between. Germline V gene lookup returns CDR1 DFQATT and CDR2 SNEGSKA (reference sequence). The CDR3 coding sequence is TGCAGTGCTAGATCGGGAGGACCGAACACTGAAGCTTTCTTT. Its protein is CSARSGGPNTEAFF.

The rearrangement uses TRBV20-1 and TRBJ1-6, with TRBD1 matching 7 bases. The CDR3 covers 15 residues. Trimming at V came to 6 bases and at J to 7 bases, leaving 12 bases not matched to a gene. Germline CDR1 DFQATT, CDR2 SNEGSKA (reference sequence). The CDR3 sequence: CSASFTGTENSPLHF. Here the CDR3 DNA reads TGCAGTGCCTCGTTCACCGGGACAGAGAATTCACCCCTCCACTTT.

CDR3 DNA sequence: TGTGCCAGCAGCGTAGCGATATTGGAGGGGTACACCGGGGAGCTGTTTTTT. Its translation: CASSVAILEGYTGELFF. The chain is built from TRBV9 and TRBJ2-2, with D possibly matching TRBD2 (6 bases). Trimming removed 0 bases at V and 3 bases at J, with 15 bases between. This CDR3 is 17 amino acids long. Germline assignment: CDR1 SGDLS and CDR2 YYNGEE.

V gene TRBV6-1 combines with J gene TRBJ2-6; D is perhaps TRBD1 (5 bases). V was pared by 2 bases and J by 1 base, with 9 bases between. The V gene's germline CDR1 is MNHNS and CDR2 SASEGT. The CDR3 sequence is 16 residues long. The CDR3 is CASSEIGVSGANVLTF. CDR3 coding DNA: TGTGCCAGCAGTGAAATAGGGGTTTCTGGGGCCAACGTCCTGACTTTC.

The chain combines TRBV12-3 or TRBV12-4 with TRBJ2-3, with D possibly being TRBD1 or TRBD2 (5 bases each). V gave up 6 bases and J gave up 5 bases, with 18 bases separating them. CDR3 length equals 15 residues. The chain's CDR3 is CASSYGGADIDTQYF. The CDR3 nucleotides read TGTGCCAGCAGCTATGGGGGAGCAGATATAGATACGCAGTATTTT.

This clonotype showed up just a few times. V is TRBV12-5 and J is TRBJ2-3; tentatively, D is TRBD1 (6 bases). This CDR3 has 14 amino acids. The ends were cut back, 3 bases at V and 6 bases at J, with 13 bases in the middle. The germline V gene has CDR1 LGHNT and CDR2 FRNRAP. The CDR3 is CASGFTGTQDTQYF. Here the CDR3 DNA reads TGTGCTAGTGGTTTCACAGGGACCCAGGATACGCAGTATTTT.

There are a few counts of this clonotype. The rearrangement joins TRBV3-1 to TRBJ2-1, with 8 nucleotides matching TRBD1. The germline V gene has CDR1 LGHDT and CDR2 YNNKEL (reference sequence). V lost 3 bases, J lost 6 bases, and 16 bases stayed unmatched. This CDR3 has 18 residues. In DNA form, the CDR3 reads TGTGCCAGCAGCCAGGATTTAGTGTCGGGACAGGCATGCAATGAGCAGTTCTTC. Translation gives CASSQDLVSGQACNEQFF.

There are a few counts of this clonotype. The chain joins TRBV6-2 or TRBV6-3 to TRBJ2-2, with D possibly being TRBD1 (6 bases). This CDR3 contains 15 residues. CDR1 and CDR2 from the germline V gene are MNHEY and SVGEGT. V lost 5 bases to trimming and J lost 2 bases, with 12 bases between them. The CDR3 sequence is CASSHGTHNTGELFF. CDR3 nucleotides: TGTGCCAGCAGTCACGGGACACACAACACCGGGGAGCTGTTTTTT.

This chain joins TRBV20-1 and TRBJ2-5; 13 bases align to TRBD2. TRBJ2-7 explains the end of the DNA better; the J call may be wrong. This CDR3 comprises 15 residues. CDR1 and CDR2 (germline): DFQATT, SNEGSKA (reference sequence). CDR3 region: CSARPGLAGDYEQYF. CDR3 bases: TGCAGTGCTAGACCAGGACTAGCGGGAGACTACGAGCAGTACTTC.

This clonotype was observed a few times. A junction end diverges from the germline sequence, so it may reflect a read error. The chain employs TRBV20-1 and TRBJ1-5; TRBD1 might be the D (6 bases). Germline V gives CDR1 DFQATT, CDR2 SNEGSKA (reference sequence). The CDR3 totals 15 residues. The CDR3, as DNA: TGCGGTGCTAGAGAGTCGGCAGGGGTAGCTCAGCCCCAGCATTTT. This translates into CGARESAGVAQPQHF.

There are a few counts of this clonotype. V gene TRBV4-2 combines with J gene TRBJ2-3, with TRBD2 matching 9 bases. Germline V CDR1 and CDR2: LGHNA, YNFKEQ. The CDR3 consists of 17 residues. V was pared by 2 bases and J by 1 base, with 7 bases of the junction left unmatched. CDR3 sequence reads: CASSQNPAGGRTDTQYF. The DNA of the CDR3 is TGTGCCAGCAGCCAAAACCCAGCGGGGGGCCGCACAGATACGCAGTATTTT.

The genes are TRBV20-1 and TRBJ2-5, with D possibly TRBD1 on 5 matching bases. The tail of the sequence fits TRBJ2-7 better, so the J call may be wrong. The V gene's germline CDR1 is DFQATT and CDR2 SNEGSKA (reference sequence). The CDR3 runs to 13 residues. The DNA of the CDR3 is TGCAGTGCTAGGGCCACAGGTCCCTACGAGCAGTACTTC. Its translation: CSARATGPYEQYF.

The table lists this clonotype with a few counts. V gene TRBV20-1 combines with J gene TRBJ2-2, with 7 bases lining up with TRBD1. CDR1 and CDR2 from the germline V gene are DFQATT and SNEGSKA (reference sequence). V shed 2 bases and J 4 bases; nucleotides not matched to a gene: 7. The CDR3 has 15 amino acids. The CDR3: CSARTTGSSTGELFF. The CDR3 coding sequence is TGCAGTGCTAGAACGACAGGGTCGAGCACCGGGGAGCTGTTTTTT.

This clonotype turned up a few times. The V gene is TRBV20-1, the J gene TRBJ1-1; 9 bases fit TRBD1. V lost 6 bases to trimming and J lost 3 bases; unmatched junction nucleotides: 5. Germline V gene sequence: CDR1 DFQATT, CDR2 SNEGSKA (reference sequence). This CDR3 has 13 residues. This CDR3 reads CSAPGQGDTEAFF. DNA for the CDR3: TGCAGTGCCCCGGGACAGGGCGACACTGAAGCTTTCTTT.

Only a few counts were recorded for this clonotype. The chain recombines TRBV24-1 with TRBJ2-5; a weak D match, TRBD1 (6 bases). The CDR3 has 15 amino acids. The germline V gene encodes CDR1 KGHDR and CDR2 SFDVKD. Trimming took off 5 bases at V and 1 base at J, with 13 bases between the two ends. CDR3 residues: CATSVRGQTQETQYF. The DNA for the CDR3 is TGTGCCACCAGTGTGAGAGGACAGACCCAAGAGACCCAGTACTTC.

Only a few counts were recorded for this clonotype. The chain is built from TRBV20-1 and TRBJ2-5, with TRBD2 as a possible D gene (5 bases). Germline V lookup: CDR1 DFQATT, CDR2 SNEGSKA (reference sequence). This CDR3 has 14 amino acids. The V and J ends lost 3 bases and 2 bases respectively, with 13 bases between them. CDR3 loop: CSASVQTIQETQYF. In DNA form, the CDR3 reads TGCAGTGCTAGTGTACAGACTATACAAGAGACCCAGTACTTC.

The V call is TRBV4-1, the J call TRBJ2-3; tentatively, D is TRBD1 or TRBD2 (5 bases each). CDR3 length: 14 amino acids. Trimming left V 0 bases short and J 4 bases short, with 8 bases between. From germline, CDR1 is MGHRA and CDR2 YSYEKL. The CDR3 DNA follows: TGCGCCAGCAGCCAAGATCAGGGACCAGATACGCAGTATTTT. Protein product: CASSQDQGPDTQYF.

This clonotype was seen a few times. The chain links TRBV6-6 to TRBJ2-5; a possible D gene is TRBD1 (5 bases). V shed 4 bases and J shed 0 bases, with 12 bases lying between them. This CDR3 contains 15 residues. Germline V lookup: CDR1 MNHNY, CDR2 SVGAGI (reference sequence). Written as DNA, the CDR3 is TGTGCCAGCAGTTGGCGGACAAACAACCAAGAGACCCAGTACTTC. As protein: CASSWRTNNQETQYF.

This clonotype was detected a few times. The chain couples TRBV3-1 to TRBJ2-2; D perhaps matches TRBD2 (5 bases). In germline, CDR1 is LGHDT, CDR2 YNNKEL (reference sequence). CDR3 length equals 16 residues. V was clipped by 3 bases and J by 4 bases, with 15 bases between them. Written as DNA, the CDR3 is TGTGCCAGCAGCCAGTTCCGGGAAAATCCCACCGGGGAGCTGTTTTTT. The encoded protein is CASSQFRENPTGELFF.

V and J are TRBV2 and TRBJ2-5, with D maybe TRBD1 (5 bases). This CDR3 contains 17 residues. Germline V gene data show CDR1 as SNHLY and CDR2 as FYNNEI. Trimming left V 2 bases short and J 0 bases short, with 16 bases between. The CDR3 bases are TGTGCCAGCAGTGAATCCCCGCTACTGGACAACCAAGAGACCCAGTACTTC. This sequence encodes CASSESPLLDNQETQYF.

This clonotype showed up just a few times. The genes are TRBV12-3 or TRBV12-4 and TRBJ2-2, with D unresolved. CDR3 length equals 13 residues. V lost 3 bases to trimming and J lost 4 bases, with 6 bases between them. The CDR3 DNA sequence: TGTGCCAGCAGTTTGAGACCCACCGGGGAGCTGTTTTTT. Its protein product is CASSLRPTGELFF.

This chain connects TRBV12-3 or TRBV12-4 to TRBJ1-5, with 8 bases lining up with TRBD1. The V gene end was trimmed by 0 bases and the J gene end by 0 bases; junction bases not matched to a gene: 7. This CDR3 spans 18 amino acids. CDR3 DNA: TGTGCCAGCAGTTTAGCGCTCCCCAGGGGGCATAGCAATCAGCCCCAGCATTTT. This sequence encodes CASSLALPRGHSNQPQHF.

This clonotype was counted only a few times. The CDR3 sequence: CASSLNPGGVQETQYF. DNA of the CDR3: TGTGCCAGCAGCTTAAACCCCGGCGGGGTCCAAGAGACCCAGTACTTC. This chain uses TRBV7-9 with TRBJ2-5; D is perhaps TRBD2 (6 bases). The V and J ends lost 2 bases and 1 base respectively, with 14 bases between them. The CDR3 spans 16 residues. Germline loops: CDR1 SEHNR, CDR2 FQNEAQ (reference sequence). The variable domain in full, with the rest retrieved from reference TRBV7-9 and TRBJ2-5, is DTGVSQNPRHKITKRGQNVTFRCDPISEHNRLYWYRQTLGQGPEFLTYFQNEAQLEKSRLLSDRFSAERPKGSFSTLEIQRTEQGDSAMYLCASSLNPGGVQETQYFGPGTRLLVL.

V gene TRBV11-2 combines with J gene TRBJ2-2; perhaps TRBD2 as D (6 bases). Germline V gene sequence: CDR1 SGHAT, CDR2 FQNNGV. Trimming took 4 bases from V and 1 from J, leaving 13 bases between them. CDR3 length: 16 residues. The CDR3 sequence: CASSSHGGMNTGELFF. DNA of the CDR3: TGTGCCAGCAGCTCCCATGGGGGGATGAACACCGGGGAGCTGTTTTTT.

This clonotype has a single count. The chain has TRBV7-8 and TRBJ2-1; no clear D gene. The CDR3 length is 13 residues. The V gene lost 5 bases and the J gene lost 8 bases, with 13 bases spanning the gap. CDR1 SGHVS and CDR2 FQNEAQ come from the germline V gene. CDR3 residues: CASSHGSLDEQFF. The DNA for the CDR3 is TGTGCCAGCAGCCATGGCAGCTTAGATGAGCAGTTCTTC.

This clonotype was detected many times. The V call is TRBV4-3, the J call TRBJ2-6; tentatively, D is TRBD1 or TRBD2 (6 bases each). The germline V gene encodes CDR1 LGHNA and CDR2 YSLEER. Trimming pared 0 bases from V and 3 bases from J, leaving 9 bases between. The CDR3 length is 16 residues. CDR3 nucleotide sequence: TGCGCCAGCAGCCAAGATGAGGGGGGTGGGGCCAACGTCCTGACTTTC. Its protein is CASSQDEGGGANVLTF.

A word on this clonotype: A junction end diverges from the germline sequence, so it may reflect a read error. The V and J genes are TRBV20-1 and TRBJ2-3; 15 bases match TRBD2. This CDR3 has 20 residues. CDR1 and CDR2 (germline): DFQATT, SNEGSKA (reference sequence). CDR3 DNA: TGCAGTGCTAGAGATCAGTTCGGACTAGCGGGAGGGTATAGCACAGATACGCGGTATTTT. Translated: CSARDQFGLAGGYSTDTRYF.

This clonotype occurred a few times. This chain links TRBV20-1 with TRBJ2-1; 8 bases map to TRBD2. Trimming cost V 4 bases and J 2 bases; bases outside gene matches: 10. This CDR3 has 16 residues. Germline CDR1 DFQATT, CDR2 SNEGSKA (reference sequence). CDR3 bases: TGCAGTGCTACCCAAGGGGGTAGCGGGGCCTACAATGAGCAGTTCTTC. Residues: CSATQGGSGAYNEQFF.

This clonotype was observed a few times. The rearrangement joins TRBV20-1 to TRBJ1-5, with no clear D. Deletions cut 1 base from V and 6 bases from J, with 7 bases between. CDR3 length: 12 residues. Germline CDR1 is DFQATT and CDR2 is SNEGSKA (reference sequence). The CDR3 coding sequence is TGCAGTGCTAGAGCTGGGTTTCAGCCCCAGCATTTT. It translates to CSARAGFQPQHF.